The present entry profiles one T cell receptor beta chain with its context. This record comes from a study of T cells expressing NK-cell markers. TCRdb reworked the 5' RACE reads into one entry per CDR3 protein, no DNA. The sample totals roughly 390,000 distinct CDR3 sequences. CDR1 and CDR2 from the germline V gene are SGHRS and YFSETQ. The CDR3 extends over 18 amino acids. V is TRBV5-1 and J is TRBJ2-2; TCRdb gives TRBD2 as the D gene, but with no DNA this cannot be confirmed. This receptor was taken from a woman between 45 and 65 years old in good health. The sample taken for sequencing was blood T cells: a sorted CD56 or NKG2C T cell subset, CD4+ or CD8+ T cells, or bulk PBMC T cells (not recorded which). This CDR3 reads CASSFLLAGEGNTGELFF.